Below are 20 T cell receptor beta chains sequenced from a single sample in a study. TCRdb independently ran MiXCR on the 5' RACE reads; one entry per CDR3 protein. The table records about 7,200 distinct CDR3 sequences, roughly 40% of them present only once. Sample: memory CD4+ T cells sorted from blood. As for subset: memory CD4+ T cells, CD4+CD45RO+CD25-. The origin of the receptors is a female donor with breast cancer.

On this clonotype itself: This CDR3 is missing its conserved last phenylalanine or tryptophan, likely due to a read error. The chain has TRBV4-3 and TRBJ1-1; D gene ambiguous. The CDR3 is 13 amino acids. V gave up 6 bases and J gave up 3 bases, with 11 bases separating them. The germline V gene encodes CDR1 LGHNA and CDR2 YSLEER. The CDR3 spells CASRWSDYTEAFI. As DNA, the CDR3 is TGCGCCAGCAGGTGGTCAGATTACACTGAAGCTTTCATT.

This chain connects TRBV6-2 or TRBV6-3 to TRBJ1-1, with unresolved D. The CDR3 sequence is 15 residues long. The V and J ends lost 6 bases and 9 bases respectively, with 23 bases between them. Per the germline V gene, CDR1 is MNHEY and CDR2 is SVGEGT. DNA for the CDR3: TGTGCCAGCAGCTACACCGACCTGATTTTGCCCCAAGCTTTCTTT. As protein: CASSYTDLILPQAFF.

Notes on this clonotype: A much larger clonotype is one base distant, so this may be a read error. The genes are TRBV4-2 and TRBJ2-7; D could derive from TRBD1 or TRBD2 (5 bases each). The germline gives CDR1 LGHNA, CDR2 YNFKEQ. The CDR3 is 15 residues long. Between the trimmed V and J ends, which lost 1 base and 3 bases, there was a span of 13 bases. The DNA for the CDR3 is TGTGCCAGCAGCCAAGGGGGCACGGGGTACTACGAGCAGTACTTC. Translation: CASSQGGTGYYEQYF.

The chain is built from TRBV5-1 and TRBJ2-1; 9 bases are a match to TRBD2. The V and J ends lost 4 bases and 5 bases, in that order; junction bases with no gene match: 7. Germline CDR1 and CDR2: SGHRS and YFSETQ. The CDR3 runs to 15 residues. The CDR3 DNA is TGCGCCAGCAGCGGGACTAGCCCTCGGGACAATGAGCAGTTCTTC. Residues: CASSGTSPRDNEQFF.

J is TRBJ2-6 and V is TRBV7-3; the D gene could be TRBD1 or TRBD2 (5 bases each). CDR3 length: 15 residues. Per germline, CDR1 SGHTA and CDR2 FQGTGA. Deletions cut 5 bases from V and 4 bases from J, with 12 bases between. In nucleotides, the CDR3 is TGTGCCAGCAGCGCAGATGGGACCGGGGCCAACGTCCTGACTTTC. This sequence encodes CASSADGTGANVLTF. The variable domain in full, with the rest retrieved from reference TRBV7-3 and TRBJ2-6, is GAGVSQTPSNKVTEKGKYVELRCDPISGHTALYWYRQSLGQGPEFLIYFQGTGAADDSGLPNDRFFAVRPEGSVSTLKIQRTERGDSAVYLCASSADGTGANVLTFGAGSRLTVL.

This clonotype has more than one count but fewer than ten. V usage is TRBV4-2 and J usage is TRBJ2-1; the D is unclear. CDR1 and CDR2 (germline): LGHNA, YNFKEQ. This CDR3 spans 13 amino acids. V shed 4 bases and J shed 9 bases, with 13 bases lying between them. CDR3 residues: CASSRPEFSEQFF. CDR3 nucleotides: TGTGCCAGCAGCCGCCCTGAGTTTTCTGAGCAGTTCTTC.

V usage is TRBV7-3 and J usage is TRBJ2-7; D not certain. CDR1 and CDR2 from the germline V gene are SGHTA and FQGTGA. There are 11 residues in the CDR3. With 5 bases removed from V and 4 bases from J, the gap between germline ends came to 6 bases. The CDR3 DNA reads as TGTGCCAGCAGCGACGAGTACGAGCAGTACTTC. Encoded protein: CASSDEYEQYF.

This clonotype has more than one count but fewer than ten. CDR3: CASSPGLNPMIGYTF. The CDR3 nucleotides read TGTGCCAGCAGCCCCGGTTTGAACCCTATGATTGGCTACACCTTC. V is TRBV9 and J is TRBJ1-2; D is uncertain. Deletions cut 4 bases from V and 7 bases from J, with 20 bases between. Germline V CDR1 and CDR2: SGDLS, YYNGEE. CDR3 length equals 15 residues.

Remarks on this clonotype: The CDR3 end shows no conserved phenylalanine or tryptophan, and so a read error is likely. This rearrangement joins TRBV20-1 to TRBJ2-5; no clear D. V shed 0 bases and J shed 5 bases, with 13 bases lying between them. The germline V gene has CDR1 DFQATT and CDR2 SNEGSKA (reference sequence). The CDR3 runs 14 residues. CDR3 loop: CSARDQPIRETQYV. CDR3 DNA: TGCAGTGCTAGAGATCAGCCCATTCGGGAGACCCAGTACGTC.

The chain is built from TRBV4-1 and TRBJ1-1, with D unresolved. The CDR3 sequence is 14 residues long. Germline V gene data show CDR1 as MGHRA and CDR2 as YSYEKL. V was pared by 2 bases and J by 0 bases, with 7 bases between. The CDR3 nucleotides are TGCGCCAGCAGCCAAATGGGGATGAACACTGAAGCTTTCTTT. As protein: CASSQMGMNTEAFF.

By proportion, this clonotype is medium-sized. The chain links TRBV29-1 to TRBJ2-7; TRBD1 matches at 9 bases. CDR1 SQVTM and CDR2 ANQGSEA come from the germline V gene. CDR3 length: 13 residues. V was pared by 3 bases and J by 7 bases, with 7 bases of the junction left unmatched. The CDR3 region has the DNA TGCAGCGTTGATGCGGGACAGGGTTTTGAGCAGTACTTC. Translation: CSVDAGQGFEQYF.

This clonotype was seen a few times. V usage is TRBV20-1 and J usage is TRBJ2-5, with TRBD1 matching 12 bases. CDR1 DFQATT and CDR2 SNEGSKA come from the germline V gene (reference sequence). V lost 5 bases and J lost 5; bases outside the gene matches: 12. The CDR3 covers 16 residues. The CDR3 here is CSAETDSGQGAETQYF. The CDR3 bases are TGCAGTGCTGAAACGGATTCGGGACAGGGGGCGGAGACCCAGTACTTC.

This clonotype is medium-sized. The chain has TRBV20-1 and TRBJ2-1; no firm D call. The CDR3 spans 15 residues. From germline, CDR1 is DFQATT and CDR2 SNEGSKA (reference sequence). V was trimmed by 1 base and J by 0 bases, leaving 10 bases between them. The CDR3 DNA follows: TGCAGTGCTAGAGTACGGCGGAGCTCCTACAATGAGCAGTTCTTC. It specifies CSARVRRSSYNEQFF.

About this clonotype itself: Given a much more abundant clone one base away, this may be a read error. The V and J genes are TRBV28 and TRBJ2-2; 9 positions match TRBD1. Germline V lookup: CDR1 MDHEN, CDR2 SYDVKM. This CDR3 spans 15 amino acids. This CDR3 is CASSPQGASTGGLFF. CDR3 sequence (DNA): TGTGCCAGCAGCCCACAGGGGGCATCAACCGGGGGGCTGTTTTTT.

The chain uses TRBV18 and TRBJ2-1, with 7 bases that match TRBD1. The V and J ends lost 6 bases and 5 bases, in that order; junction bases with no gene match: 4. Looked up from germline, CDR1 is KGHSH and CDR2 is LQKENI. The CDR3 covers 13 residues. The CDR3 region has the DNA TGTGCCAGCTCGTACAGGGGAGACAATGAGCAGTTCTTC. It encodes CASSYRGDNEQFF.

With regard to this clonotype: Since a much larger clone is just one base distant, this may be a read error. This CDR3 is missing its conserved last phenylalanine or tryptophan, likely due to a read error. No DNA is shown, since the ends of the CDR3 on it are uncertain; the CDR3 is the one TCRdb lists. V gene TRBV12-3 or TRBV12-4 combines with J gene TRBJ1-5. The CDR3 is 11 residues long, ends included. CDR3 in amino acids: CASSSPGTMHL.

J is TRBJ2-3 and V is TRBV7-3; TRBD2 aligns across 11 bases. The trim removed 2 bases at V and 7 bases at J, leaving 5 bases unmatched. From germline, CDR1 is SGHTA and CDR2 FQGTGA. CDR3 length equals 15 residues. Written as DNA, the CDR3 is TGTGCCAGCAGCTTACATAGCGGGGGGGGGTATACGCAGTATTTT. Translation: CASSLHSGGGYTQYF. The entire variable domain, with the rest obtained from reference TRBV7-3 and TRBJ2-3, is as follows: GAGVSQTPSNKVTEKGKYVELRCDPISGHTALYWYRQSLGQGPEFLIYFQGTGAADDSGLPNDRFFAVRPEGSVSTLKIQRTERGDSAVYLCASSLHSGGGYTQYFGPGTRLTVL.

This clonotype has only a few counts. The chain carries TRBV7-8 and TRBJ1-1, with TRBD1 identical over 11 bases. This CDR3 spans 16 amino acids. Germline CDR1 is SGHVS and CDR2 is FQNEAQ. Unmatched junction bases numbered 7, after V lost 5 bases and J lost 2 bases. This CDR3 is CASSQGQGAENTEAFF. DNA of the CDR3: TGTGCCAGCAGCCAAGGACAGGGGGCGGAAAACACTGAAGCTTTCTTT.

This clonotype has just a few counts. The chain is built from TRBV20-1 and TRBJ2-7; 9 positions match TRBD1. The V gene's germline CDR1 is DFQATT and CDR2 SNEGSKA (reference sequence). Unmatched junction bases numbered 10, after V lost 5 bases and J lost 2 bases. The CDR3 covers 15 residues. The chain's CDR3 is CSAPFPGTGTYEQYF. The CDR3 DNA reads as TGCAGTGCTCCCTTTCCCGGGACAGGGACCTACGAGCAGTACTTC.

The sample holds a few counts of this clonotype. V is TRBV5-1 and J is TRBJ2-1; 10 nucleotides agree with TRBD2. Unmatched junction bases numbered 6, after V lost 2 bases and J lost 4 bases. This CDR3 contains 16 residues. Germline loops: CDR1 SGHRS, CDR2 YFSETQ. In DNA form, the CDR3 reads TGCGCCAGCAGCTTAGGACTAGCGGAAGATTACAATGAGCAGTTCTTC. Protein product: CASSLGLAEDYNEQFF. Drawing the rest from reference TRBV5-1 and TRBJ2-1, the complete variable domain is KAGVTQTPRYLIKTRGQQVTLSCSPISGHRSVSWYQQTPGQGLQFLFEYFSETQRNKGNFPGRFSGRQFSNSRSEMNVSTLELGDSALYLCASSLGLAEDYNEQFFGPGTRLTVL.